This record concerns one T cell receptor (beta chain) sequence. What this receptor recognizes is not known. Read data end 3 residues before the CDR3 end; the end is taken from the germline J gene. This entry belongs to a study of T cells in women clearing cervical HPV infection (dated 2018 in TCRdb). About the full investigation: Cases were approximately 25 women with histologically confirmed HPV16-related CIN3 or worse, including a couple of invasive cancers. The controls were about 26 women whose single incident HPV16 infection cleared within 12 months with no development of precancer or cancer. Case blood was taken at the visit when the lesion was first identified, whereas control blood was taken when infection was no longer detected. For cases, a median interval of 149 days, with an interquartile range of 90 to 200 days, was observed between lesion detection and blood sampling. Since HLA typing was available for only a few women, HLA type could not be ruled out as a confounder. Nested within Costa Rica's Guanacaste HPV Natural History Study, an exploratory proof-of-principle case-control study compared TCR repertoires across cervical HPV16 outcomes. Cases were matched to controls by age within five years and by the year the sample was collected. Cases had a median age of about 34 years and controls had a median age of 38, with no significant differences in baseline characteristics. In the parent cohort, 10,049 women aged 18 or older were enrolled in Guanacaste, Costa Rica, during about 1993 to 1995 and then followed for approximately 7 years. Five blinded duplicates per group were added as quality controls, so that about 60 samples were obtained: roughly 50 participants and roughly ten replicates. Summary of the overall study and its limitations: Random forest classifiers combining richness and V gene abundances distinguished cases from controls with an estimated AUC of approximately 0.83. Because of the cross-sectional design, the study could not determine whether the associations came before infection or resulted from infection, and neither effector/memory subsets nor HPV-specific T cells were isolated. T-cell numbers per sample were unknown, so richness differences could reflect varying T-cell content rather than repertoire biology. Lower TRBV6-7 relative abundance was observed in cases than in controls (around 0.1% versus 0.15%; Bonferroni P = 0.0008). Across sequencing depths, CIN3+ cases showed significantly higher TCR repertoire richness than controls, but evenness did not differ between the groups.

For this chain, trimming is 4 bases at the V end and 0 bases at the J end, and the number of junction bases without a gene match is 10. The germline V gene supplies CDR1 SGHRS and CDR2 YFSETQ. Inclusive of the bounding cysteine and phenylalanine, the CDR3 is 17 residues long. The 42 bases shown cover part of the CDR3, and their frame starts at base 1. Every participant had a single incident cervical HPV16 infection, and prevalent HPV16 infections were excluded. Cervical HPV DNA was detected by MY09/MY11 PCR and genotyped by dot-blot hybridization. Around 16 mL of heparinized blood was centrifuged, after which the buffy coat was aliquoted, frozen at -30 degrees C, and then stored at -80 degrees C. Genomic DNA was extracted from buffy coat specimens using QIAGEN kits. TCR beta CDR3 regions were amplified by multiplex PCR from an average of roughly 1.1 ug genomic DNA per sample using the immunoSEQ assay. To correct primer bias, the assay used a complete synthetic TCR repertoire to set an amplification baseline. Amplicons were sequenced on the Illumina platform. The source study handled its data this way. Sequences were error-corrected by clustering with frequency ratios and a modified nearest-neighbor algorithm, then analyzed in the immunoSEQ Analyzer with IMGT gene definitions. At each rarefaction depth, TCR richness and evenness were averaged across 20 rarefaction repeats, and any sample with fewer sequences than the depth was left out. Wilcoxon rank sum tests with FDR correction were used to compare V, D and J gene relative abundances between the groups. For the blinded duplicates, the intraclass correlation was roughly 96% for TCR richness and averaged about 76% across around 61 gene segments. TCRdb limited this immuneACCESS table to in-frame rearrangements with V and J called. A share of clones is missing; checked studies link under half to unresolved V genes, and the rest is unexplained. V, J and clone size were drawn from that table, and D and trimming were deduced from the DNA. The sample's table covers 20,000 to 30,000 clones. The leading ten clones occupy approximately 5.5% of the sample.

What was sequenced was blood buffy coat. This TCR came from a woman between 18 and 69 years old with a cervical HPV16 infection that either progressed to CIN3+ or cleared (not recorded which). The sequence links TRBV5-1 to TRBJ2-3; the junction holds 8 bases that match TRBD2. The CDR3: CASSVSGSGRSTDTQYF. The covered CDR3 bases are TGCGCCAGCAGCGTCAGCGGGAGCGGGAGAAGCACAGATACG.